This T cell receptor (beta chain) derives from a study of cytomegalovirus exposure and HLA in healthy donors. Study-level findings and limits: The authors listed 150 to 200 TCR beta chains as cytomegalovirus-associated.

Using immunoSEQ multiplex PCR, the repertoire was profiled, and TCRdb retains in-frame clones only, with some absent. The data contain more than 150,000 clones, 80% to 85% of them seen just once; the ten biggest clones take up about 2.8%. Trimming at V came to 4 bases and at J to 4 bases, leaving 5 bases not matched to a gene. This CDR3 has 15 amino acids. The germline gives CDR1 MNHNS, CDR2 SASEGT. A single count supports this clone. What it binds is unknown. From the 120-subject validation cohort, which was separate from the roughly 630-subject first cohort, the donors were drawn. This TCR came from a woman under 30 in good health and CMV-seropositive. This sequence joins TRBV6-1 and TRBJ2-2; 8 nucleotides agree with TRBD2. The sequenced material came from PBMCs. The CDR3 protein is CASSGLAGSTGELFF. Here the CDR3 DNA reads TGTGCCAGCAGTGGATTAGCGGGGTCCACCGGGGAGCTGTTTTTT.